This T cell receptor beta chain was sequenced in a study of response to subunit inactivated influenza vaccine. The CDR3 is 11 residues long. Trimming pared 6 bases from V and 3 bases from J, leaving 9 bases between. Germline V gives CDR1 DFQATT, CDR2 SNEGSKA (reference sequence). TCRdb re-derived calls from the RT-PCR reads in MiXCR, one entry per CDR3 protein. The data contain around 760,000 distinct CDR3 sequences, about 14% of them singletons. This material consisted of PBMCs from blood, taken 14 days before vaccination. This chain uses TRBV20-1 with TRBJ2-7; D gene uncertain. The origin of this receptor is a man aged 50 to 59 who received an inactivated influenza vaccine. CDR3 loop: CSAPQLYEQYF. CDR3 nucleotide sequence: TGCAGTGCCCCTCAACTCTACGAGCAGTACTTC.